These 11 T cell receptor beta chains were all obtained from the same sample, sequenced in a study of blood T cell repertoires in COVID-19. The protocol was immunoSEQ multiplex PCR, while the TCRdb copy is restricted to in-frame clones and leaves out a portion. Among 350,000 to 400,000 clones listed, more than 70% were seen once. The sample taken for sequencing was PBMCs or T cells enriched from blood (not recorded which). The source of these receptors is a man aged 40-49 years in a cohort exposed to, infected with or recovered from COVID-19 (not recorded which).

The CDR3 is CATGQGSKSGELFF. The CDR3 DNA sequence: TGTGCCACCGGTCAGGGGTCGAAATCCGGGGAGCTGTTTTTT. The chain has TRBV24-1 and TRBJ2-2; the D gene is possibly TRBD1 (6 bases). Trimming removed 9 bases from V and 6 bases from J, with 16 bases in between. This CDR3 spans 14 amino acids. Germline CDR1 and CDR2: KGHDR and SFDVKD.

The chain links TRBV7-2 to TRBJ2-1, with 10 nucleotides matching TRBD2. CDR1 is SGHTA and CDR2 is FQGNSA in the germline V gene. The trim removed 4 bases at V and 5 bases at J, leaving 5 bases unmatched. This CDR3 is built from 15 residues. The CDR3 protein is CASSSRTSGNNEQFF. CDR3 coding DNA: TGTGCCAGCAGCTCTCGGACTAGCGGAAACAATGAGCAGTTCTTC.

The chain has TRBV11-2 and TRBJ1-2; maybe TRBD1 (6 bases). This CDR3 is 15 amino acids long. V was clipped by 4 bases and J by 6 bases, with 18 bases between them. From germline, CDR1 is SGHAT and CDR2 FQNNGV. CDR3 protein: CASSWEAGDYHGYTF. CDR3 nucleotides: TGTGCCAGCAGCTGGGAGGCAGGGGACTATCATGGCTACACCTTC.

The J gene is TRBJ1-4, the V gene TRBV11-2; D is possibly TRBD1 (5 bases). V shed 1 base and J shed 4 bases, with 19 bases lying between them. The CDR3 is 18 residues long. Germline values: CDR1 SGHAT, CDR2 FQNNGV. The CDR3 loop reads CASSLVAPRQRFNEKLFF. The CDR3 region has the DNA TGTGCCAGCAGCTTAGTGGCCCCCCGACAGAGATTTAATGAAAAACTGTTTTTT.

This chain joins TRBV11-2 and TRBJ2-7, with TRBD2 as a possible D gene (6 bases). CDR3 length: 14 residues. Germline CDR1 is SGHAT and CDR2 is FQNNGV. V lost 1 base, J lost 7 bases, and 14 bases lay in between. DNA for the CDR3: TGTGCCAGCAGCTTAGGCCTCCAAAGCGGGGAGCAGTACTTC. Its translation is CASSLGLQSGEQYF.

The genes are TRBV20-1 and TRBJ1-2; no firm D call. The germline V gene encodes CDR1 DFQATT and CDR2 SNEGSKA (reference sequence). Deletions cut 3 bases from V and 2 bases from J, with 16 bases between. The CDR3 is 15 amino acids. CDR3 sequence reads: CSASLGRLNNYGYTF. For the CDR3, the DNA is TGCAGTGCTAGTTTGGGCCGACTAAACAACTATGGCTACACCTTC.

V usage is TRBV19 and J usage is TRBJ2-6, with D perhaps TRBD1 (5 bases). From germline, CDR1 is LNHDA and CDR2 SQIVND (reference sequence). V dropped 2 bases and J dropped 2 bases, with 7 bases sitting between them. The CDR3 is made up of 15 amino acids. DNA of the CDR3: TGTGCCAGTAGTATAAGGGGCCCTGGGGCCAACGTCCTGACTTTC. It translates to CASSIRGPGANVLTF.

V and J are TRBV5-4 and TRBJ2-5; 11 bases match TRBD2. This CDR3 spans 15 amino acids. V gave up 4 bases and J gave up 5 bases; unmatched junction bases: 7. The germline V gene has CDR1 SGHNT and CDR2 YYREEE (reference sequence). CDR3: CASSPLAGGQETQYF. DNA of the CDR3: TGTGCCAGCAGCCCCCTAGCGGGGGGTCAGGAGACCCAGTACTTC.

This clone was counted once. The rearrangement joins TRBV3-1 (or the pseudogene TRBV3-2) to TRBJ2-2; D is perhaps TRBD1 (5 bases). Germline values: CDR1 LGHDT, CDR2 YNNKEL (reference sequence). The CDR3 length is 14 residues. Deletions cut 1 base from V and 5 bases from J, with 8 bases between. CDR3 in amino acids: CASSQVPGTGELFF. CDR3 nucleotide sequence: TGTGCCAGCAGCCAAGTCCCAGGGACCGGGGAGCTGTTTTTT.

The chain joins TRBV7-8 to TRBJ1-2; TRBD1 matches at 8 bases. V trimming: 2 bases; J trimming: 8 bases; junction bases outside the gene matches: 16. Germline lookup yields CDR1 SGHVS and CDR2 FQNEAQ. The CDR3 is 17 amino acids. The DNA for the CDR3 is TGTGCCAGCAGCTTAAGGGCCAGAGGACAGGGATTAGGCGGCTACACCTTC. Encoded protein: CASSLRARGQGLGGYTF.

The chain links TRBV13 to TRBJ1-1; no clear D gene. Trimming took off 5 bases at V and 11 bases at J, with 15 bases between the two ends. The CDR3 is made up of 12 amino acids. Germline CDR1 reads PRHDT; CDR2 reads FYEKMQ (reference sequence). CDR3 region: CASSLNRGEAFF. CDR3 DNA sequence: TGTGCCAGCAGCCTCAACCGGGGAGAGGCTTTCTTT.